This TCR beta chain was found in a study of glioma-infiltrating T cells after dendritic cell vaccination (dated by TCRdb to about 2016). Background on the whole study: The cohort comprised around 15 glioblastoma patients from Phase I and II dendritic cell vaccination trials, 9 newly diagnosed and 6 with recurrent disease. Patients received three intradermal dendritic cell vaccine injections at biweekly intervals in the arm below the axilla. Survival after dendritic cell vaccination was correlated with TCR sequencing metrics, including TIL content and tumor-blood repertoire overlap. The vaccine was prepared from monocyte-derived dendritic cells that were cultured for 6 to 7 days with IL-4 and GM-CSF and then pulsed overnight with autologous tumor lysate. In glioblastoma patients vaccinated with dendritic cells, deep sequencing of TCR beta CDR3 regions served to measure the amount of tumor-infiltrating lymphocytes and to compare repertoires between tumor and blood. Patients received autologous tumor lysate-pulsed dendritic cell vaccination between about 2003 and 2012.

Details on this clone: Which antigen it targets is not known. Base-call qualities are not available, and no considerably larger clone is one nucleotide away.

The immunoSEQ assay amplified TCRB CDR3 regions from about 2 micrograms of genomic DNA, or from all available DNA when less than that amount was available. The multiplex PCR employed 60 forward primers targeting TCR V beta segments and 13 reverse primers targeting J beta segments. Synthetic control templates were spiked into each sample at limiting dilution to estimate reads per starting template. Sequencing produced 87 bp reads on the Illumina HiSeq System. In the original analysis: PCR and sequencing errors were removed by merging closely related sequences with a nearest neighbor algorithm. TCR overlap was measured as the percentage of unique tumor TCR beta sequences that were also present in the peripheral blood of the same patient. TCRdb took this table from immuneACCESS and kept in-frame rearrangements with V and J called. Such tables lack part of the clones; where checked against another copy, unresolved V genes explain under half of the gap, and the rest is unexplained. For V, J and clone size, that table is used; D and trimming come from the DNA. The sample records tens of thousands of clones, roughly four fifths of which are singletons. The ten largest make up under 10% of the sample.

V gives up 9 bases and J gives up 3 bases, and the segment between their germline ends measures 18 bases. From the cysteine up to the phenylalanine, the CDR3 has a length of 15 residues. This entry keeps only the CDR3 DNA: 45 bases, framed from base 1. The germline V gene (reference sequence) supplies CDR1 LNHDA and CDR2 SQIVND. Beyond this particular receptor, the publication reports: TCR clonality showed no direct relationship with survival, which suggests that a diverse polyclonal response may matter. After dendritic cell vaccination, a higher estimated pretreatment TIL content predicted longer time to progression and overall survival. The three-group TCR overlap response model was characterized as speculative, and prospective validation of the model was stated to be required. The cohort was small and heterogeneous, with few patients having full blood and tumor sets and even fewer initial-recurrent tumor pairs.

Selection of patients required sufficient residual fresh-frozen tumor tissue and over two years of available survival data. Although molecular status otherwise differed among the glioblastoma patients, no patient had an isocitrate dehydrogenase mutation. PBMC collection took place before vaccination, two weeks after the third vaccination, and at tumor progression if progression occurred. Genomic DNA was extracted with the Qiagen DNeasy Blood extraction Kit. Specimen: blood, collected before dendritic cell vaccination. This clonotype originated in a human donor with glioblastoma. The V gene is TRBV19 and the J gene is TRBJ2-1; the D gene remains uncertain. The nucleotide sequence reads TGTGCCAGCACCTCGGCGCAGGCAGGCTACAATGAGCAGTTCTTC. This codes for CASTSAQAGYNEQFF. Supplemented by the reference TRBV19 and TRBJ2-1 proteins around the CDR3, the complete variable domain is DGGITQSPKYLFRKEGQNVTLSCEQNLNHDAMYWYRQDPGQGLRLIYYSQIVNDFQKGDIAEGYSVSREKKESFPLTVTSAQKNPTAFYLCASTSAQAGYNEQFFGPGTRLTVL.